This TCR beta chain was observed in a study of blood T cell repertoires in COVID-19. Some clones are missing from TCRdb's copy, which holds only in-frame ones; the method was immunoSEQ multiplex PCR. Counted here are more than 300,000 clones, more than 85% occurring once; the ten biggest clones make up roughly 0.86%. This clone showed up just once. The V and J ends lost 5 bases and 12 bases respectively, with 6 bases between them. This CDR3 has 9 residues. The sequence was obtained from a woman aged 40-49 years who had been exposed to COVID-19. The chain is built from TRBV5-3 and TRBJ2-1; D is unresolved. TRBV5-3 is marked as an open reading frame, function uncertain. Sequencing was performed on PBMCs or T cells enriched from blood (not recorded which). The CDR3 DNA sequence: TGTGCCAGAAGATCTACGCAGTTCTTC. Protein product: CARRSTQFF.